The T cell receptor (beta chain) under discussion was sequenced for a study of blood T cell repertoires in COVID-19. Study information: The samples span acute and convalescent COVID-19 from the United States, Italy and Spain. Sources were T cells, B-cell-depleted T cells, or PBMCs; the material itself was cDNA or gDNA.

Between the trimmed V and J ends, which lost 4 bases and 0 bases, there was a span of 10 bases. The CDR3 runs to 14 residues. Germline assignment: CDR1 LNHDA and CDR2 SQIVND (reference sequence). In the original processing: Amplified reference gene primers provided the basis for estimating nucleated cell counts. Only in-frame clones appear in the TCRdb table, and some are missing; sequencing was by immunoSEQ multiplex PCR. That table supplies the V and J calls and clone size; D and trimming were determined from the DNA. The top ten clones hold roughly 3.9% of a sample with around 270,000 clones, about 85% of them seen once.

This TCR was recovered from a man in his fifties or sixties who had recovered from COVID-19. The chain combines TRBV19 with TRBJ2-7, with D unresolved. The sample comprised peripheral blood. CDR3: CASSRSRSSYEQYF. The CDR3 DNA sequence: TGTGCCAGTAGTAGATCGCGGAGCTCCTACGAGCAGTACTTC.